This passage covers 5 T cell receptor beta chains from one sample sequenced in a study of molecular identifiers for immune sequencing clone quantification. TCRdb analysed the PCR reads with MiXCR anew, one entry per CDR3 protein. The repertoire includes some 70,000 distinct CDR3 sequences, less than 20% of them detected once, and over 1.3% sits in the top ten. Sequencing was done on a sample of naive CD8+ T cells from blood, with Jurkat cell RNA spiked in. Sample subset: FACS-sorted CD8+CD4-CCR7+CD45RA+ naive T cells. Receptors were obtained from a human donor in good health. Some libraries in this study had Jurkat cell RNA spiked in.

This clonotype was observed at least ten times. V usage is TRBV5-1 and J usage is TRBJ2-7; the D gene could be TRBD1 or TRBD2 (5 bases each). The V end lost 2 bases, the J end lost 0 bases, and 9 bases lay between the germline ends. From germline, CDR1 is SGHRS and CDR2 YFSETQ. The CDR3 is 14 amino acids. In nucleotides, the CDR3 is TGCGCCAGCAGCTTTCGGGGACCCTCCTACGAGCAGTACTTC. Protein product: CASSFRGPSYEQYF. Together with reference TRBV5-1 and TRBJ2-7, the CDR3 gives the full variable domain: KAGVTQTPRYLIKTRGQQVTLSCSPISGHRSVSWYQQTPGQGLQFLFEYFSETQRNKGNFPGRFSGRQFSNSRSEMNVSTLELGDSALYLCASSFRGPSYEQYFGPGTRLTVT.

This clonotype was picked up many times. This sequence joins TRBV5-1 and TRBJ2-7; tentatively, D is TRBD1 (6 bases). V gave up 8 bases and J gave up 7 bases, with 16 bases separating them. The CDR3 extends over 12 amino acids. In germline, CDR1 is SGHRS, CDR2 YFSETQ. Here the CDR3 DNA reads TGCGCCAGTAAGGACTTAAGGGGGGAGCAGTACTTC. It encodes CASKDLRGEQYF.

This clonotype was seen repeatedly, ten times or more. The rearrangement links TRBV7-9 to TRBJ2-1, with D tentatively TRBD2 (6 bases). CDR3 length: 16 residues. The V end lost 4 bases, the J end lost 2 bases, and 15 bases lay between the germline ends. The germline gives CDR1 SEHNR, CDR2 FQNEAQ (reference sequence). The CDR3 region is CASSSTGLTTYNEQFF. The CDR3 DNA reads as TGTGCCAGCAGCTCAACGGGACTTACTACCTACAATGAGCAGTTCTTC.

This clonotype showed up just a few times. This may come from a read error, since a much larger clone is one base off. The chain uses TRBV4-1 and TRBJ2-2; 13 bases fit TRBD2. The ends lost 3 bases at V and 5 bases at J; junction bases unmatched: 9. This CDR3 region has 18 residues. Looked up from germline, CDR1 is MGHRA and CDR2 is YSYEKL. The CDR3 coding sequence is TGCGCCAGCAGCCAGGAACTAGCGGGAGGGCCGGGAACCGGGGAGCTGTTTTTT. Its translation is CASSQELAGGPGTGELFF.

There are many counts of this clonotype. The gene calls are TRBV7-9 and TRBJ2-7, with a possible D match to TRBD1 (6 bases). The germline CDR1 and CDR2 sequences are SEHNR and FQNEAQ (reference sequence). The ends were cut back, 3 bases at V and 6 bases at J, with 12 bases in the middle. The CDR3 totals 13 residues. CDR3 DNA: TGTGCCAGCAGCTTTCCAGGGGTGGGCGAGCAGTACTTC. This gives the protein CASSFPGVGEQYF.